This T cell receptor (beta chain) was captured by sequencing in a study of T cell repertoires in cytomegalovirus infection. Study-wide points: Predominance within the ex vivo response was attributable to HLA-C-restricted CMV-specific TCR beta clonotypes. Based on cumulative public TCR beta family frequency, carriers of CMV plus the relevant HLA were identified.

Germline lookup yields CDR1 MNHEY and CDR2 SVGEGT. CDR3 size: 12 residues. The germline V and J ends were trimmed by 6 bases and 8 bases, with 11 bases remaining between them. Remarks on this clonotype: Its target is unknown.

A single record per CDR3 protein comes from TCRdb applying MiXCR to the reads. The sample holds 200,000 to 300,000 distinct CDR3 sequences, about 12% seen once. The chain joins TRBV6-2 or TRBV6-3 to TRBJ1-3; unclear D gene. The sequence was obtained from a human donor in good health (CMV status not recorded). Some clones in this sample may be carry-over from other donors' samples. The specimen sequenced was PBMCs. The CDR3 nucleotides are TGTGCCAGCAGATGGGCCTCCGACACCATATATTTT. The encoded protein is CASRWASDTIYF.